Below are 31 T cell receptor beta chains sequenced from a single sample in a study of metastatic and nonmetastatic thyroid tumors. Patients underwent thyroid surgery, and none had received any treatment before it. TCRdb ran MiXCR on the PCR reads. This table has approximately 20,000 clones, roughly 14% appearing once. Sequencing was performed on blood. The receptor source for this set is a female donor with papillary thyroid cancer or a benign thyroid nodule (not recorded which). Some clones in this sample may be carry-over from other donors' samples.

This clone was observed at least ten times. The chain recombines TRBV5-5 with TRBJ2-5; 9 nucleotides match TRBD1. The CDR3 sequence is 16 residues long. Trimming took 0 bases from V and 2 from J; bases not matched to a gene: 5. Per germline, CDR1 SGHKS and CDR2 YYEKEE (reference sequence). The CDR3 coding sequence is TGTGCCAGCAGCTTGGGGGGACAGGGCTTTCAAGAGACCCAGTACTTC. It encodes CASSLGGQGFQETQYF. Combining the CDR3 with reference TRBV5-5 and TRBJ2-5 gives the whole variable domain DAGVTQSPTHLIKTRGQQVTLRCSPISGHKSVSWYQQVLGQGPQFIFQYYEKEERGRGNFPDRFSARQFPNYSSELNVNALLLGDSALYLCASSLGGQGFQETQYFGPGTRLLVL.

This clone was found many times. The CDR3 region has the DNA TGTGCCAGTAGTATAGATAGGAGGGTTGGCGAGCAGTACTTC. Residues: CASSIDRRVGEQYF. The rearrangement uses TRBV19 and TRBJ2-7; possible D gene TRBD2, 6 bases. With 0 bases removed from V and 6 bases from J, the gap between germline ends came to 12 bases. Germline CDR1 reads LNHDA; CDR2 reads SQIVND (reference sequence). The CDR3 contains 14 residues.

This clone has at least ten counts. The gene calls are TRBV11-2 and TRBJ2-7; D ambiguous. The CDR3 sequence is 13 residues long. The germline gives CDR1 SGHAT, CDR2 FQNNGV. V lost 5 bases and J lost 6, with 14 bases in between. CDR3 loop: CASSVSSVGEQYF. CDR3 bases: TGTGCCAGCAGCGTATCTAGTGTCGGCGAGCAGTACTTC.

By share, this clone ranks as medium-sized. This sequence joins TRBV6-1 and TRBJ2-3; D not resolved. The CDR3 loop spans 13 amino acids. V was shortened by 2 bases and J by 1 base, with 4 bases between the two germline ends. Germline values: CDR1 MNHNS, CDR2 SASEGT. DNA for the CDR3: TGTGCCAGCAGTGAACAGGGCACAGATACGCAGTATTTT. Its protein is CASSEQGTDTQYF.

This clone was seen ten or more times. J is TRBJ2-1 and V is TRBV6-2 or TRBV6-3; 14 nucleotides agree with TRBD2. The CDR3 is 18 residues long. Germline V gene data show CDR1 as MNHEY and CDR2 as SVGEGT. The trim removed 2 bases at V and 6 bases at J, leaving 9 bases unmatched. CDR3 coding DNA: TGTGCCAGCAGTTACGAAGGACTAGCGGGAGGCACGGTCAATGAGCAGTTCTTC. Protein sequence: CASSYEGLAGGTVNEQFF.

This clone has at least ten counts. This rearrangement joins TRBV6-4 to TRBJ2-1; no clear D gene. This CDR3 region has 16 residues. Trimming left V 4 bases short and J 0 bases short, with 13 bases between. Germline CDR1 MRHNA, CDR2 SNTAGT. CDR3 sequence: CASSAHYSSSYNEQFF. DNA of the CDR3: TGTGCCAGCAGTGCACACTATTCAAGCTCCTACAATGAGCAGTTCTTC.

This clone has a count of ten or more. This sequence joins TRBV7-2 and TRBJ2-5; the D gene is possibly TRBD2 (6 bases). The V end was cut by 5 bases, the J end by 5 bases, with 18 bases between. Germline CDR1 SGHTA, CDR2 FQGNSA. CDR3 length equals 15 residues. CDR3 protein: CASSTGPQRGETQYF. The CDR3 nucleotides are TGTGCCAGCAGCACGGGACCTCAACGGGGGGAGACCCAGTACTTC.

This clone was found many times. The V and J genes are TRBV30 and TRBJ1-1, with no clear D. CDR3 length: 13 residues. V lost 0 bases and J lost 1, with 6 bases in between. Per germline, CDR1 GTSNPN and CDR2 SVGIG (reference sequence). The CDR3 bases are TGTGCCTGGAGTGTACAGTGGAACACTGAAGCTTTCTTT. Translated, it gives CAWSVQWNTEAFF.

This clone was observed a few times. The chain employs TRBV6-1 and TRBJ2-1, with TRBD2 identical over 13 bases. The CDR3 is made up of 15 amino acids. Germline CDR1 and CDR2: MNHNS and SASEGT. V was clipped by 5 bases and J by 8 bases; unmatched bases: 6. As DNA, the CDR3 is TGTGCCAGCAGTCGCCGGACTAGCGGGAGAGATGAGCAGTTCTTC. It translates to CASSRRTSGRDEQFF.

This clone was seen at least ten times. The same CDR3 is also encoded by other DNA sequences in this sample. For the CDR3, the DNA is TGTGCCAGCAGTGAGAAAGGTGGCGGGGGGCCGCTCAATGAGCAGTTCTTC. Translated, it gives CASSEKGGGGPLNEQFF. The chain carries TRBV6-1 and TRBJ2-1, with 8 nucleotides matching TRBD2. The germline V gene encodes CDR1 MNHNS and CDR2 SASEGT. This CDR3 comprises 17 residues. V was pared by 3 bases and J by 6 bases, with 13 bases of the junction left unmatched.

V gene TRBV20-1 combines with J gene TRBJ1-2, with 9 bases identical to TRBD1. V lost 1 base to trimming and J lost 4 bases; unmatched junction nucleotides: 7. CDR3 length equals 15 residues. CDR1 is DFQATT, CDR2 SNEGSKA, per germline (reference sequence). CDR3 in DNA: TGCAGTGCTAGAGGCTGCACAGGGGGCGGCTATGGCTACACCTTC. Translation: CSARGCTGGGYGYTF.

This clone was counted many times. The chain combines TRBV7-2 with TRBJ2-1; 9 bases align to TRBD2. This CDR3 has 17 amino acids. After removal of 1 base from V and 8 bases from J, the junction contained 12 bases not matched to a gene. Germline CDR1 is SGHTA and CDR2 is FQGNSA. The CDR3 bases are TGTGCCAGCAGCTTAGTGCCGGGCGGGGGGGTCGGATATGAGCAGTTCTTC. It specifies CASSLVPGGGVGYEQFF.

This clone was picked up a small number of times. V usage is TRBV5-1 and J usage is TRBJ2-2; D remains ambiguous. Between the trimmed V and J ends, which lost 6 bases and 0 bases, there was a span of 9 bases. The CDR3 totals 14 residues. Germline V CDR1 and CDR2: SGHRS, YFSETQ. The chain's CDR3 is CASNGCANTGELFF. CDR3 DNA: TGCGCCAGCAACGGCTGTGCGAACACCGGGGAGCTGTTTTTT.

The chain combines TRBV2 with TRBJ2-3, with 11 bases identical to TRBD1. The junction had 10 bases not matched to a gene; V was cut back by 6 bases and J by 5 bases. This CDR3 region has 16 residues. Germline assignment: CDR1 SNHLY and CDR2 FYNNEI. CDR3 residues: CASSLRDRGEIDTQYF. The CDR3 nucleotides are TGTGCCAGCAGCCTCCGGGACAGGGGGGAAATAGATACGCAGTATTTT.

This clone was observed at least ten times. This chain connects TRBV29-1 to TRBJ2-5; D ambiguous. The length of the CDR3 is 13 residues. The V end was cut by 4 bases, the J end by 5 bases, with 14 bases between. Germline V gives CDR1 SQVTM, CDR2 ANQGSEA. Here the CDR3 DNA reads TGCAGCGTTGTTGGGGTAAATCTGGAGACCCAGTACTTC. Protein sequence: CSVVGVNLETQYF. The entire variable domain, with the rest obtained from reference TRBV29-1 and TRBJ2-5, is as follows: SAVISQKPSRDICQRGTSLTIQCQVDSQVTMMFWYRQQPGQSLTLIATANQGSEATYESGFVIDKFPISRPNLTFSTLTVSNMSPEDSSIYLCSVVGVNLETQYFGPGTRLLVL.

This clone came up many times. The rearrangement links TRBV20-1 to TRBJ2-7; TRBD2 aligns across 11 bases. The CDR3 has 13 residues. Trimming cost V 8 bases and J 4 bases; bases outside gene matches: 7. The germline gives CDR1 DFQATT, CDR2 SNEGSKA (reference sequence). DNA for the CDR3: TGCAGTACCCCCGGGACTAGCGGTTACGAGCAGTACTTC. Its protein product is CSTPGTSGYEQYF.

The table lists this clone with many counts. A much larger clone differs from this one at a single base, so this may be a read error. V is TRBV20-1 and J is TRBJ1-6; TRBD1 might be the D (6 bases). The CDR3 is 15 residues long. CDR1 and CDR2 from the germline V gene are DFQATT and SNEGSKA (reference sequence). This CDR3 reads CSARPGGAISSPPHF. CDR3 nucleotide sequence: TGCAGTGCTAGACCGGGGGGCGCGATCTCTTCACCCCCCCACTTT.

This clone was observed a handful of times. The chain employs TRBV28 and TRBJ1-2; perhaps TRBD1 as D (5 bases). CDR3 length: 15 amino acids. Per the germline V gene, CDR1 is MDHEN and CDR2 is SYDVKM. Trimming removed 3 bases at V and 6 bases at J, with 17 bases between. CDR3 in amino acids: CASSFRGAWIDGYTF. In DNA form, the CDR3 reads TGTGCCAGCAGTTTTAGGGGAGCGTGGATCGATGGCTACACCTTC.

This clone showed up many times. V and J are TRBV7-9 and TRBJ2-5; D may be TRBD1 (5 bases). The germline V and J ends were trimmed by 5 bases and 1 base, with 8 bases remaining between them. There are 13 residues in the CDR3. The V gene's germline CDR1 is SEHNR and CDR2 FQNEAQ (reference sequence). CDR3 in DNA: TGTGCCAGCAGCCACAGGACCCAAGAGACCCAGTACTTC. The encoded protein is CASSHRTQETQYF.

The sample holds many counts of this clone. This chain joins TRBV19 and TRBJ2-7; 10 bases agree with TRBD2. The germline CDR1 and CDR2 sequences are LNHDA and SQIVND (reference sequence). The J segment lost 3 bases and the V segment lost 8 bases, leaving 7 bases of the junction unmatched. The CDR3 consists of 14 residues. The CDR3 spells CASSRTSGFYEQYF. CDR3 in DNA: TGTGCCAGTTCCCGGACTAGCGGCTTCTACGAGCAGTACTTC. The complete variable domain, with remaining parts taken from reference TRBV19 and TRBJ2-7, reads DGGITQSPKYLFRKEGQNVTLSCEQNLNHDAMYWYRQDPGQGLRLIYYSQIVNDFQKGDIAEGYSVSREKKESFPLTVTSAQKNPTAFYLCASSRTSGFYEQYFGPGTRLTVT.

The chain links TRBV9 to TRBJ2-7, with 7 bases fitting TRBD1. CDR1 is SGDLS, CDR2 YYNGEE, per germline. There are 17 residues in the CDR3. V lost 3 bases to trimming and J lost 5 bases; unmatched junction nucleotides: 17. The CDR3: CASSATGTVQAYDEQYF. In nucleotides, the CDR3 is TGTGCCAGCAGCGCGACTGGGACAGTTCAAGCTTACGACGAGCAGTACTTC.

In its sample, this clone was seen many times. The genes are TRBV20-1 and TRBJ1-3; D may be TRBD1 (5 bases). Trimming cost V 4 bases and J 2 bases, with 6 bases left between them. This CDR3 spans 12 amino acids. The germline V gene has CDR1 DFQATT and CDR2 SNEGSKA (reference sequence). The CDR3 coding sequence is TGCAGTGCTAAAGGGGCTGGAAACACCATATATTTT. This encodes CSAKGAGNTIYF.

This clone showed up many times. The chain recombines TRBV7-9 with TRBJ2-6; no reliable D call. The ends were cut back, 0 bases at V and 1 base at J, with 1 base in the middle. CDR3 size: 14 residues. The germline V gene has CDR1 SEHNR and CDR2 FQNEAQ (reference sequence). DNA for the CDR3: TGTGCCAGCAGCTTAGCGTCTGGGGCCAACGTCCTGACTTTC. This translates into CASSLASGANVLTF.

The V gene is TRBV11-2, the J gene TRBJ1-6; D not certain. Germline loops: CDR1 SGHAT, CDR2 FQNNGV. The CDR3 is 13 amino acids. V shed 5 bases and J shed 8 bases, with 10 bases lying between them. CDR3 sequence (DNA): TGTGCCAGCAGCCTCGACACAGATTCACCCCTCCACTTT. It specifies CASSLDTDSPLHF.

CDR3 sequence: CASSQYTDTQYF. DNA of the CDR3: TGTGCCAGCAGTCAATACACAGATACGCAGTATTTT. The rearrangement links TRBV28 to TRBJ2-3; D is uncertain. This CDR3 has 12 residues. Germline V gives CDR1 MDHEN, CDR2 SYDVKM. V was cut by 5 bases and J by 2 bases, with 5 bases left in between.

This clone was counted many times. The CDR3 reads CSAREGWAGISDTQYF. For the CDR3, the DNA is TGCAGTGCTAGAGAAGGTTGGGCAGGGATTAGCGATACGCAGTATTTT. This chain uses TRBV20-1 with TRBJ2-3, with D possibly matching TRBD1 (5 bases). V lost 0 bases, J lost 6 bases, and 19 bases lay in between. CDR3 length: 16 amino acids. Looked up from germline, CDR1 is DFQATT and CDR2 is SNEGSKA (reference sequence).

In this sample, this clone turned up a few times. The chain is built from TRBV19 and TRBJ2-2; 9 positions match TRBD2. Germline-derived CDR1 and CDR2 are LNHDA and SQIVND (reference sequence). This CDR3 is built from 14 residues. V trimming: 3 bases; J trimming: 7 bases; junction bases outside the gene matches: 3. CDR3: CASSMRGGGGELFF. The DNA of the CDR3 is TGTGCCAGTAGTATGCGGGGGGGCGGCGGGGAGCTGTTTTTT.

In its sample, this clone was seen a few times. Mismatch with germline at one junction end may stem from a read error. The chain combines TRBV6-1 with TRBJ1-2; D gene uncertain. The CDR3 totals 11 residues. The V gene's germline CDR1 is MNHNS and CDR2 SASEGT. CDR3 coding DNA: TGTGCCAGCAGCAACAGTAGTCTCTACACATTC. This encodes CASSNSSLYTF.

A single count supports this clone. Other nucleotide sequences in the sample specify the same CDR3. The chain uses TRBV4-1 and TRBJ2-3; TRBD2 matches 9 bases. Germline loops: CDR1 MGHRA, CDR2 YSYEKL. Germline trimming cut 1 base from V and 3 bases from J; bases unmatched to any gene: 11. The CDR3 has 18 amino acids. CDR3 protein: CASSQGTTSGRSTDTQYF. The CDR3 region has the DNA TGCGCCAGCAGCCAAGGAACGACTAGCGGTAGATCAACAGATACGCAGTATTTT.

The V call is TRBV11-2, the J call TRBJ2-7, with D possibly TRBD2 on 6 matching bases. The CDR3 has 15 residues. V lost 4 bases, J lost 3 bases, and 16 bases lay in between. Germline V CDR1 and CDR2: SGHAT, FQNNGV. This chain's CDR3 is CASSWGWRAFYEQYF. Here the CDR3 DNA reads TGTGCCAGCAGCTGGGGATGGAGGGCCTTCTACGAGCAGTACTTC.

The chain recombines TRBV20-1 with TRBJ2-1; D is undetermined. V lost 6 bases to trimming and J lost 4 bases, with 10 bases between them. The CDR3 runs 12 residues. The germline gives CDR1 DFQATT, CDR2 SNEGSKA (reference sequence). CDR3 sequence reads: CSASANYNEQFF. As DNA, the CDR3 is TGCAGTGCGTCCGCGAATTACAATGAGCAGTTCTTC.